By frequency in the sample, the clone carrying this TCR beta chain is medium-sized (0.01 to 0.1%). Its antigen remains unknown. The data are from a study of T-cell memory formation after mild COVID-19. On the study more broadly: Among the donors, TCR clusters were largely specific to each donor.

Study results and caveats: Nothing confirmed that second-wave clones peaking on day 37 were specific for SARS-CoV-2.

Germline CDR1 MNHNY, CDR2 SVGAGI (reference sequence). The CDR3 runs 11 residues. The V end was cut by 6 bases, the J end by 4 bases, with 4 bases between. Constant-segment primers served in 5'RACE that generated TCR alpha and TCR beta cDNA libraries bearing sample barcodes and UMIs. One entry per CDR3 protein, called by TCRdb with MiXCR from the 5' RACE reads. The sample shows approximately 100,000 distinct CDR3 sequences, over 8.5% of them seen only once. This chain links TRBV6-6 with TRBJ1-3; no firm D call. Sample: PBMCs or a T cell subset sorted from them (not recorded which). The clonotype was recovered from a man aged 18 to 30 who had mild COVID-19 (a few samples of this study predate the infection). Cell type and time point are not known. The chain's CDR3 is CASRPGNTIYF. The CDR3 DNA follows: TGTGCCAGCAGGCCAGGAAACACCATATATTTT.